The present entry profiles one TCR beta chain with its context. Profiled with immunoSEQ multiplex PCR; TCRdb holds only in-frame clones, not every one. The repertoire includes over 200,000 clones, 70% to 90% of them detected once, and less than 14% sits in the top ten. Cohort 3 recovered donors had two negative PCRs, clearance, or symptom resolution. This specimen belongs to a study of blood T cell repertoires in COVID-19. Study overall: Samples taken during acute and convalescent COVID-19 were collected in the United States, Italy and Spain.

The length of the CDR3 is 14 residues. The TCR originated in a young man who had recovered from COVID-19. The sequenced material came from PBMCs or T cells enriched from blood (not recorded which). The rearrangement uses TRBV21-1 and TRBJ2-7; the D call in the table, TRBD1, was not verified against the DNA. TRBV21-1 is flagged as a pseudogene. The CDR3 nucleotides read TGTGCCAGCAGCCCCCGACAGGGGTACTACGAGCAGTACTTC. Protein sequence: CASSPRQGYYEQYF.